This is a list of T cell receptor beta chains from one sample in a study of identical twins. MiXCR, applied by TCRdb to the 5' RACE reads, yields one record per CDR3 protein. Found here are some 250,000 distinct CDR3 sequences, 6.5% of them singletons; the top ten hold roughly 14%. This same sample was also taken into another study, of T cells expressing NK-cell markers.

Sample: CD8+ T cells sorted from blood. Source of these receptors: a woman between 18 and 30 years old in good health. Both conserved end residues are part of each CDR3.

V: TRBV9
J: TRBJ2-1
CDR3: CASSDPSSGRPFYEQFF

V: TRBV2
J: TRBJ2-7
CDR3: CASGGTSGTSYEQYF

V: TRBV20-1
J: TRBJ2-1
CDR3: CSAYLAGGFNEQFF

V: TRBV20-1
J: TRBJ2-2
CDR3: CSARLLAGATGELFF

V: TRBV12-3/TRBV12-4
J: TRBJ1-1
CDR3: CASSQTVDAEAFF

V: TRBV5-6
J: TRBJ1-2
CDR3: CASSLGQFSYGYTF

V: TRBV18
J: TRBJ1-1
CDR3: CASSPPTDTEAFF

V: TRBV19
J: TRBJ2-1
CDR3: CASSMIAGPYNEQFF

V: TRBV20-1
J: TRBJ1-1
CDR3: CSARVKGNGNTEAFF

V: TRBV9
J: TRBJ1-2
CDR3: CASSNSGTGDGYTF

V: TRBV12-3/TRBV12-4
J: TRBJ2-5
CDR3: CASSPPGWGTEETQYF

V: TRBV29-1
J: TRBJ2-3
CDR3: CSVVGGRGADTQYF

V: TRBV12-3/TRBV12-4
J: TRBJ2-1
CDR3: CASSWDSSSYNEQFF

V: TRBV12-3/TRBV12-4
J: TRBJ2-7
CDR3: CASSGDLEGRGFYEQYF

V: TRBV29-1
J: TRBJ1-2
CDR3: CSAPEGSRTLGYTF

V: TRBV12-3/TRBV12-4
J: TRBJ2-7
CDR3: CASWIAKSSYEQYF

V: TRBV6-2/TRBV6-3
J: TRBJ1-2
CDR3: CASSDRGANYGYTF

V: TRBV6-5
J: TRBJ1-1
CDR3: CASSFHTEAFF

V: TRBV20-1
J: TRBJ2-7
CDR3: CSARGGSSYEQYF

V: TRBV27
J: TRBJ2-3
CDR3: CASSPLMADGGTDTQYF

V: TRBV25-1
J: TRBJ1-5
CDR3: CASSGLRGNSNQPQHF

V: TRBV7-3
J: TRBJ1-1
CDR3: CASGYGGNTEAFF

V: TRBV9
J: TRBJ2-5
CDR3: CASSAAGALQETQYF

V: TRBV12-3/TRBV12-4
J: TRBJ1-3
CDR3: CASTLIPGNTIYF

V: TRBV7-9
J: TRBJ1-2
CDR3: CASSLARPTLGGYTF

V: TRBV29-1
J: TRBJ2-2
CDR3: CSVLRQGGTGELFF

V: TRBV29-1
J: TRBJ2-1
CDR3: CSVEVSPQFF